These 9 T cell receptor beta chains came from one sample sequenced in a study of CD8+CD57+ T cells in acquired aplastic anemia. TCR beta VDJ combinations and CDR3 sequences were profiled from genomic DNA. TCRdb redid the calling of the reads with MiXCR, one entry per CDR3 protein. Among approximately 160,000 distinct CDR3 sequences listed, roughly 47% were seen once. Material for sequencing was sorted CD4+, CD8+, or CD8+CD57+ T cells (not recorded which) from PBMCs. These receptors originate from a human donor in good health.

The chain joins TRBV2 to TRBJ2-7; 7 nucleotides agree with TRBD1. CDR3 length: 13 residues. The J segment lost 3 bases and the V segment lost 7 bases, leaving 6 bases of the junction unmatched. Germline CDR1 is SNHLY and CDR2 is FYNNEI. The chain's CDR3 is CASTPRTGYEQYF. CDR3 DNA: TGTGCCAGCACCCCTAGGACAGGCTACGAGCAGTACTTC. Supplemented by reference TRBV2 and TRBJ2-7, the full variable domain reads EPEVTQTPSHQVTQMGQEVILRCVPISNHLYFYWYRQILGQKVEFLVSFYNNEISEKSEIFDDQFSVERPDGSNFTLKIRSTKLEDSAMYFCASTPRTGYEQYFGPGTRLTVT.

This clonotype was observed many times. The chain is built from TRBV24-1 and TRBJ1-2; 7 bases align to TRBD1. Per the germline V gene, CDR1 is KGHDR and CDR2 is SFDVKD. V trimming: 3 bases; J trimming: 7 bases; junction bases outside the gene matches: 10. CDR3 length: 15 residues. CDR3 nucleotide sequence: TGTGCCACCAGTGATCCTGCACGACAGGGTAGTGGCTACACCTTC. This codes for CATSDPARQGSGYTF.

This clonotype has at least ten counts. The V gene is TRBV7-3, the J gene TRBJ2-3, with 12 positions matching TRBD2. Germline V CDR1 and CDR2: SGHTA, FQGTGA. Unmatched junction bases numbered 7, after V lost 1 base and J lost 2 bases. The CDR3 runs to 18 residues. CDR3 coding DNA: TGTGCCAGCAGCTTAAAAGCCGGGACTAGCGGGTCCACAGATACGCAGTATTTT. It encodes CASSLKAGTSGSTDTQYF.

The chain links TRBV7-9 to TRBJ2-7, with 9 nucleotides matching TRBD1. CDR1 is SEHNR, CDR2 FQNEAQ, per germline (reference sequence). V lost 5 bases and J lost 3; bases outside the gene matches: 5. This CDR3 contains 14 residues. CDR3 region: CASSAGTGIYEQYF. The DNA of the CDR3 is TGTGCCAGCAGCGCCGGGACAGGGATCTACGAGCAGTACTTC.

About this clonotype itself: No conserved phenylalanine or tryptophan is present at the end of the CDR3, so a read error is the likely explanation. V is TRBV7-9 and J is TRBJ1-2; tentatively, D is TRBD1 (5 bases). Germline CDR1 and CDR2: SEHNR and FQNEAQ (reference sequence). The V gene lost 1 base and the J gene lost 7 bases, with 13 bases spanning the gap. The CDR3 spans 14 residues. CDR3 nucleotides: TGTGCCAGCAGCTTAGGCAGGGTCGATTCTGGCTACACCCTC. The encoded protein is CASSLGRVDSGYTL.

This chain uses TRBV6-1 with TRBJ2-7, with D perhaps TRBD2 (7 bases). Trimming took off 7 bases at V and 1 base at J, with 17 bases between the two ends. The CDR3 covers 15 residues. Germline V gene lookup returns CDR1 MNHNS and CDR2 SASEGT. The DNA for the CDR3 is TGTGCCAGCAACCCAGGGGCGGGGGCGTCCTACGAGCAGTACTTC. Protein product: CASNPGAGASYEQYF.

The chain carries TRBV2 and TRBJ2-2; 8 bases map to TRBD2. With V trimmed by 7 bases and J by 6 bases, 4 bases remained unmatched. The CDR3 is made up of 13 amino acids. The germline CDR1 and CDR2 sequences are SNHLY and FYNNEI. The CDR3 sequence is CASKSGRSGELFF. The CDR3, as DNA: TGTGCCAGCAAAAGCGGGAGATCCGGGGAGCTGTTTTTT.

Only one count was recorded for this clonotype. CDR3 bases: TGTGCCACCAGCAGGGGTAGGGGTAATAACGACGAGCAGTACTTC. Translated, it gives CATSRGRGNNDEQYF. The rearrangement uses TRBV15 and TRBJ2-7; the D gene is possibly TRBD1 (5 bases). CDR1 and CDR2 (germline): LNHNV, YYDKDF (reference sequence). With 3 bases removed from V and 5 bases from J, the gap between germline ends came to 17 bases. The CDR3 is 15 amino acids.

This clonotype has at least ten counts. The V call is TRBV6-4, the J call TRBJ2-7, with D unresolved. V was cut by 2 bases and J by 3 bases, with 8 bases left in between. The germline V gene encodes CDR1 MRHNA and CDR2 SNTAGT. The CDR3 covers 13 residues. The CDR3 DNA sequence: TGTGCCAGCAGTGACCGGGCAGTCTACGAGCAGTACTTC. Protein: CASSDRAVYEQYF.